Presented here are 13 T cell receptor beta chains from one specimen sequenced in a study of blood T cell repertoires in COVID-19 (TCRdb year 2020). Library preparation employed the immunoSEQ multiplex PCR assay. TCRdb obtained this table from immuneACCESS and retained in-frame rearrangements with V and J assigned. These tables miss some clones; where compared with another copy, unresolved V genes account for less than half of the shortfall, and the remainder is unexplained. This sample is represented by around 200,000 clones; around nine tenths of them were singletons. The top ten clonotypes cover around 0.88% of the sample. The sample taken for sequencing was peripheral blood. All receptors come from a woman aged 18-29 years who had recovered from COVID-19.

The chain uses TRBV7-2 and TRBJ2-5; 8 positions agree with TRBD1. This CDR3 comprises 14 residues. Germline V gives CDR1 SGHTA, CDR2 FQGNSA. V trimming: 3 bases; J trimming: 2 bases; junction bases outside the gene matches: 2. This chain's CDR3 is CASSFDRGQETQYF. The CDR3 DNA reads TGTGCCAGCAGCTTCGACAGGGGTCAAGAGACCCAGTACTTC.

J is TRBJ1-3 and V is TRBV6-6; 7 bases agree with TRBD1. The CDR3 loop spans 15 amino acids. Germline CDR1 and CDR2: MNHNY and SVGAGI (reference sequence). The trim removed 6 bases at V and 4 bases at J, leaving 9 bases unmatched. The CDR3 region is CASRAEGAKGNTIYF. The DNA of the CDR3 is TGTGCCAGCAGGGCGGAGGGGGCGAAGGGAAACACCATATATTTT.

The chain employs TRBV13 and TRBJ2-7, with D possibly being TRBD1 (7 bases). This CDR3 is 14 amino acids long. Deletions cut 2 bases from V and 4 bases from J, with 12 bases between. The germline gives CDR1 PRHDT, CDR2 FYEKMQ (reference sequence). CDR3: CASSLKGGQYEQYF. CDR3 DNA: TGTGCCAGCAGCTTAAAGGGGGGACAGTACGAGCAGTACTTC.

V gene TRBV30 combines with J gene TRBJ2-3; a possible D gene is TRBD1 (6 bases). The CDR3 spans 12 residues. The V gene's germline CDR1 is GTSNPN and CDR2 SVGIG (reference sequence). Trimming stripped 3 bases from V and 4 bases from J, with 8 bases between. The CDR3 loop reads CAWRQGPDTQYF. Here the CDR3 DNA reads TGTGCCTGGAGACAGGGACCAGATACGCAGTATTTT.

J is TRBJ1-5 and V is TRBV7-2; D is unresolved. The V end was cut by 1 base, the J end by 4 bases, with 8 bases between. The CDR3 has 14 amino acids. Per the germline V gene, CDR1 is SGHTA and CDR2 is FQGNSA. CDR3 coding DNA: TGTGCCAGCAGCTTAGAAGCAGGTAATCAGCCCCAGCATTTT. Translated, it gives CASSLEAGNQPQHF.

The chain combines TRBV5-4 with TRBJ1-2; TRBD1 might be the D (6 bases). This CDR3 spans 17 amino acids. Trimming removed 7 bases at V and 0 bases at J, with 22 bases between. Per germline, CDR1 SGHNT and CDR2 YYREEE (reference sequence). As DNA, the CDR3 is TGTGCCAGCGGGACACGGGACACAGACCACGCTAACTATGGCTACACCTTC. As protein: CASGTRDTDHANYGYTF.

This chain connects TRBV2 to TRBJ2-1, with 7 bases that match TRBD2. The CDR3 loop spans 17 amino acids. Per germline, CDR1 SNHLY and CDR2 FYNNEI. The J segment lost 9 bases and the V segment lost 2 bases, leaving 16 bases of the junction unmatched. CDR3 DNA: TGTGCCAGCAGTGAATACCCCCGGGCGGGAGAGTACGGTGAGCAGTTCTTC. Amino acids: CASSEYPRAGEYGEQFF.

V gene TRBV11-2 combines with J gene TRBJ2-1; 13 positions agree with TRBD2. V shed 5 bases, J shed 0 bases, and the junction held 4 bases outside the gene matches. Germline loops: CDR1 SGHAT, CDR2 FQNNGV. The CDR3 loop spans 17 amino acids. The CDR3 bases are TGTGCCAGCAGCCTTGGGACTAGCGGGGCCTCCTACAATGAGCAGTTCTTC. This encodes CASSLGTSGASYNEQFF.

The gene calls are TRBV4-1 and TRBJ1-2, with 12 bases identical to TRBD1. Germline V gene lookup returns CDR1 MGHRA and CDR2 YSYEKL. The CDR3 totals 15 residues. With V trimmed by 4 bases and J by 6 bases, 6 bases remained unmatched. The CDR3 is CASSPPGQGADGYTF. Here the CDR3 DNA reads TGCGCCAGCAGCCCTCCGGGACAGGGGGCTGATGGCTACACCTTC.

The V call is TRBV7-9, the J call TRBJ2-2; the match to TRBD2 covers 11 bases. CDR3 length: 14 amino acids. The ends lost 7 bases at V and 5 bases at J; junction bases unmatched: 3. Germline CDR1 reads SEHNR; CDR2 reads FQNEAQ (reference sequence). This CDR3 is CASTLAGGTGELFF. The CDR3 DNA is TGTGCCAGCACTCTAGCGGGGGGAACCGGGGAGCTGTTTTTT.

The gene calls are TRBV4-3 and TRBJ1-5; TRBD1 matches at 8 bases. V shed 0 bases, J shed 7 bases, and the junction held 5 bases outside the gene matches. Germline assignment: CDR1 LGHNA and CDR2 YSLEER. The CDR3 length is 15 residues. CDR3 sequence: CASSQDWTGPQPQHF. The CDR3 DNA reads as TGCGCCAGCAGCCAAGATTGGACAGGGCCACAGCCCCAGCATTTT.

The V call is TRBV6-5, the J call TRBJ1-2; 7 positions agree with TRBD1. From germline, CDR1 is MNHEY and CDR2 SVGAGI. The V segment lost 6 bases and the J segment 4 bases; nucleotides outside the gene matches: 11. This CDR3 is 15 amino acids long. CDR3 coding DNA: TGTGCCAGCAGGCGGACAGGCCTAAAGATCTATGGCTACACCTTC. It encodes CASRRTGLKIYGYTF.

The V and J genes are TRBV9 and TRBJ1-3, with D tentatively TRBD1 (5 bases). The V and J ends lost 4 bases and 0 bases respectively, with 11 bases between them. The CDR3 consists of 15 residues. Looked up from germline, CDR1 is SGDLS and CDR2 is YYNGEE. The CDR3 DNA sequence: TGTGCCAGCAGCCTAGACAGATTCTCTGGAAACACCATATATTTT. It encodes CASSLDRFSGNTIYF.